This is a list of T cell receptor beta chains from one sample in a study of CXCR3-negative and CXCR3-positive naive CD8 T cells. TCRdb reworked the 5' RACE reads into one entry per CDR3 protein, no DNA. The ten top clones account for approximately 0.37%, within a sample of 85,000 to 130,000 distinct CDR3 sequences. Material: naive CXCR3+ CD8+ T cells from blood. The source of these receptors is a human donor in good health. Some clones in this sample may be carry-over from other donors' samples. Each CDR3 is given with its conserved first and last residue.

V: TRBV28
J: TRBJ2-3
CDR3: CASKIAGGYTDTQYF

V: TRBV7-9
J: TRBJ2-5
CDR3: CASTIGGETQYF

V: TRBV7-9
J: TRBJ2-7
CDR3: CASSSNRDRDTEQYF

V: TRBV30
J: TRBJ2-7
CDR3: CAWALGTGFNEQYF

V: TRBV6-6
J: TRBJ2-5
CDR3: CASSYPLAGQETQYF

V: TRBV6-6
J: TRBJ2-3
CDR3: CASSPTGGSGDTQYF

V: TRBV29-1
J: TRBJ1-1
CDR3: CSVETGDTEAFF

V: TRBV4-1
J: TRBJ1-3
CDR3: CATRGPSSGNTIYF

V: TRBV9
J: TRBJ2-3
CDR3: CASSAPRTGGGTDTQYF

V: TRBV28
J: TRBJ2-3
CDR3: CASSLTLAGSDTQYF

V: TRBV27
J: TRBJ2-5
CDR3: CASSYTNLGETQYF

V: TRBV28
J: TRBJ2-5
CDR3: CASSPRGETQYF

V: TRBV7-9
J: TRBJ2-1
CDR3: CASLIDRNEQFF

V: TRBV7-2
J: TRBJ2-1
CDR3: CASSLEGSHSYYNEQFF

V: TRBV4-3
J: TRBJ2-5
CDR3: CASSQGIRTGTQYF

V: TRBV7-9
J: TRBJ1-2
CDR3: CASSEGHREGYGYTF

V: TRBV7-9
J: TRBJ2-7
CDR3: CASSSGLEQYF

V: TRBV5-1
J: TRBJ1-1
CDR3: CASSLEGGPMEAFF

V: TRBV12-5
J: TRBJ1-1
CDR3: CASGFPDVGTEAFF

V: TRBV7-9
J: TRBJ2-7
CDR3: CASSLFLSYEQYF

V: TRBV28
J: TRBJ2-7
CDR3: CASSFLLRQGGSYEQYF

V: TRBV6-6
J: TRBJ2-7
CDR3: CASSDRDRVEEQYF

V: TRBV9
J: TRBJ1-2
CDR3: CASSVAAEINYGYTF

V: TRBV5-1
J: TRBJ1-2
CDR3: CASSLDDSGGYTF

V: TRBV29-1
J: TRBJ2-1
CDR3: CSPFLAGYNEQFF

V: TRBV29-1
J: TRBJ2-7
CDR3: CSVEEASRESYEQYF

V: TRBV5-1
J: TRBJ1-1
CDR3: CASSLVTAPNTEAFF

V: TRBV7-6
J: TRBJ2-5
CDR3: CASSLPKGGYSSQETQYF

V: TRBV5-1
J: TRBJ2-1
CDR3: CASSWDVYNEQFF

V: TRBV5-1
J: TRBJ1-1
CDR3: CASSLVGVFTLNTEAFF

V: TRBV10-3
J: TRBJ2-5
CDR3: CAISESRGQETQYF

V: TRBV7-7
J: TRBJ2-7
CDR3: CASSDRPGSSYEQYF

V: TRBV12-3/TRBV12-4
J: TRBJ2-5
CDR3: CASTREGDGNQETQYF

V: TRBV28
J: TRBJ2-1
CDR3: CASGGDSYNEQFF

V: TRBV6-1
J: TRBJ2-7
CDR3: CASSEFSGSLREQYF

V: TRBV20-1
J: TRBJ1-1
CDR3: CSAREWGESTEAFF

V: TRBV7-3
J: TRBJ1-2
CDR3: CASSSGHGYGYTF

V: TRBV29-1
J: TRBJ2-7
CDR3: CSVEDHQSYEQYF

V: TRBV11-2
J: TRBJ2-5
CDR3: CASSLDGQGLTQYF

V: TRBV6-5
J: TRBJ2-3
CDR3: CASSYGATPTDTQYF

V: TRBV29-1
J: TRBJ2-3
CDR3: CSVEEGGAAGLVFRQYF

V: TRBV29-1
J: TRBJ1-3
CDR3: CSVRGDRYSGNTIYF

V: TRBV14
J: TRBJ1-1
CDR3: CASSQEAQGTNTEAFF

V: TRBV12-3/TRBV12-4
J: TRBJ1-1
CDR3: CASSPLTEAFF

V: TRBV5-5
J: TRBJ1-1
CDR3: CASSPAADEAFF

V: TRBV7-6
J: TRBJ1-3
CDR3: CASSLAHSGNTIYF

V: TRBV6-6
J: TRBJ1-5
CDR3: CASSPPSSSNQPQHF

V: TRBV4-1
J: TRBJ2-7
CDR3: CASSQDGVAYEQYF

V: TRBV6-4
J: TRBJ2-1
CDR3: CASSDGTGPYNEQFF

V: TRBV20-1
J: TRBJ2-1
CDR3: CSARTGEYNEQFF

V: TRBV6-2/TRBV6-3
J: TRBJ2-1
CDR3: CASSYSQYNEQFF

V: TRBV3-1
J: TRBJ2-1
CDR3: CASSQGTSGYYNEQFF

V: TRBV7-9
J: TRBJ2-7
CDR3: CASSPRDFGGPSPYEQYF

V: TRBV3-1
J: TRBJ2-7
CDR3: CASSLRTEVDKYEQYF

V: TRBV19
J: TRBJ2-1
CDR3: CASSMPTSGSSNEQFF

V: TRBV28
J: TRBJ2-7
CDR3: CASSLPQGLYEQYF

V: TRBV6-5
J: TRBJ2-7
CDR3: CASRVSFGYEQYF